This passage covers 9 T cell receptor beta chains from one sample sequenced in a study of radiation and T cells in renal cell carcinoma. Method: immunoSEQ multiplex PCR; TCRdb's copy keeps in-frame clones and lacks some. This sample has about 91,000 clones; about 79% occur once, and the top ten carry roughly 7%. The time point was: baseline pretreatment blood. Treatment described: 15 Gy SBRT to primary tumor, nephrectomy 4 weeks later. Specimen: blood, collected from a patient whose treatment included radiotherapy and nephrectomy. The source is a man in his sixties with renal cell carcinoma.

This clone occurred once. The rearrangement joins TRBV5-6 to TRBJ1-2; 7 nucleotides agree with TRBD1. J gave up 6 bases and V 0 bases, and 8 bases lay outside the gene matches. The CDR3 runs to 15 residues. From germline, CDR1 is SGHDT and CDR2 YYEEEE. The CDR3, as DNA: TGTGCCAGCAGCTTGGGGGTCAGGGGGATGGATGGCTACACCTTC. This codes for CASSLGVRGMDGYTF.

The V call is TRBV4-2, the J call TRBJ1-3; a weak D match, TRBD1 (5 bases). Germline assignment: CDR1 LGHNA and CDR2 YNFKEQ. The CDR3 totals 17 residues. With 0 bases removed from V and 3 bases from J, the gap between germline ends came to 15 bases. The DNA for the CDR3 is TGTGCCAGCAGCCAAGATCGGCAGGGAGTCGTTGGAAACACCATATATTTT. This gives the protein CASSQDRQGVVGNTIYF.

This chain links TRBV7-9 with TRBJ2-4; no reliable D call. The V gene lost 3 bases and the J gene lost 0 bases, with 6 bases spanning the gap. The CDR3 has 14 residues. The germline V gene has CDR1 SEHNR and CDR2 FQNEAQ (reference sequence). The CDR3 spells CASSFVLAKNIQYF. The CDR3, as DNA: TGTGCCAGCAGCTTTGTACTAGCCAAAAACATTCAGTACTTC.

The rearrangement links TRBV5-1 to TRBJ1-4, with a tentative D call TRBD1 (5 bases). The germline gives CDR1 SGHRS, CDR2 YFSETQ. This CDR3 is built from 16 residues. Trimming took off 0 bases at V and 6 bases at J, with 15 bases between the two ends. CDR3 sequence (DNA): TGCGCCAGCAGCTTGGTGCCCCCGGGGCAGGATGAAAAACTGTTTTTT. Translated, it gives CASSLVPPGQDEKLFF.

This rearrangement joins TRBV27 to TRBJ2-1, with 8 bases aligning to TRBD2. V gave up 3 bases and J gave up 0 bases; unmatched junction bases: 10. CDR1 MNHEY and CDR2 SMNVEV come from the germline V gene (reference sequence). The CDR3 runs 18 residues. CDR3 DNA: TGTGCCAGCAGTTTGCTAGCGGGCGGGATTAGCTCCTACAATGAGCAGTTCTTC. It specifies CASSLLAGGISSYNEQFF.

V is TRBV6-1 and J is TRBJ2-7, with D perhaps matching TRBD2 (6 bases). Germline assignment: CDR1 MNHNS and CDR2 SASEGT. The CDR3 runs 19 residues. V shed 0 bases and J shed 2 bases, with 23 bases lying between them. CDR3 nucleotides: TGTGCCAGCAGTGAAGCGAGTCCGGGCGGGGTCTGGCGGGCCTACGAGCAGTACTTC. Protein sequence: CASSEASPGGVWRAYEQYF.

The CDR3 spells CASSYSGGRADGELFF. DNA of the CDR3: TGTGCCAGCAGTTACTCCGGCGGGAGGGCCGACGGGGAGCTGTTTTTT. The chain joins TRBV6-5 to TRBJ2-2; TRBD2 aligns across 9 bases. V trimming: 0 bases; J trimming: 7 bases; junction bases outside the gene matches: 6. Germline-derived CDR1 and CDR2 are MNHEY and SVGAGI. This CDR3 comprises 16 residues.

The gene calls are TRBV2 and TRBJ1-5, with D tentatively TRBD1 (6 bases). V lost 4 bases and J lost 2, with 18 bases in between. The germline gives CDR1 SNHLY, CDR2 FYNNEI. The CDR3 contains 17 residues. The CDR3 DNA is TGTGCCAGCAGTGCCAGGACAGCCAAAAGGGGCAATCAGCCCCAGCATTTT. Its translation is CASSARTAKRGNQPQHF.

The rearrangement joins TRBV6-1 to TRBJ2-1; no firm D call. V shed 5 bases and J shed 4 bases, with 12 bases lying between them. CDR1 and CDR2 (germline): MNHNS, SASEGT. The CDR3 is 14 residues long. The CDR3 DNA reads as TGTGCCAGCAGTAGGGTAGGGTCTTACAATGAGCAGTTCTTC. Its protein is CASSRVGSYNEQFF.